This entry features one T cell receptor beta chain sequence. The target antigen is unknown. This CDR3 region has 13 residues. Trimming pared 2 bases from V and 5 bases from J, leaving 7 bases between. Whole-study results and caveats: Greatest tumor Treg TCR overlap was with tumor naive CD4+ cells. The TCR gene usage of tumor memory CD4+ T cells clustered together with blood and lymph node memory CD4+ cells and with lymph node naive CD4+ cells.

Semi-nested PCR with Nested Universal Primer A followed constant-region reverse priming of full-length variable regions. One entry per CDR3 protein, called by TCRdb with MiXCR from the 5' RACE reads. The sample gives about 62,000 distinct CDR3 sequences, 25% to 30% of which show up once; approximately 2.2% is in the top ten. Naive CD4+ T cells were purified with Tregs depleted by CD25. Sequencing was performed on tumor-infiltrating naive CD4+ T cells sorted from the breast tumor. Regarding subset: naive CD4+ T cells, CD4+CD45RA+CD25-. The receptor was derived from a female donor with breast cancer. This chain uses TRBV12-3 or TRBV12-4 with TRBJ1-5, with unresolved D. Here the CDR3 reads CASSLFGDQPQHF. The CDR3 nucleotides are TGTGCCAGCAGTTTATTCGGTGATCAGCCCCAGCATTTT.